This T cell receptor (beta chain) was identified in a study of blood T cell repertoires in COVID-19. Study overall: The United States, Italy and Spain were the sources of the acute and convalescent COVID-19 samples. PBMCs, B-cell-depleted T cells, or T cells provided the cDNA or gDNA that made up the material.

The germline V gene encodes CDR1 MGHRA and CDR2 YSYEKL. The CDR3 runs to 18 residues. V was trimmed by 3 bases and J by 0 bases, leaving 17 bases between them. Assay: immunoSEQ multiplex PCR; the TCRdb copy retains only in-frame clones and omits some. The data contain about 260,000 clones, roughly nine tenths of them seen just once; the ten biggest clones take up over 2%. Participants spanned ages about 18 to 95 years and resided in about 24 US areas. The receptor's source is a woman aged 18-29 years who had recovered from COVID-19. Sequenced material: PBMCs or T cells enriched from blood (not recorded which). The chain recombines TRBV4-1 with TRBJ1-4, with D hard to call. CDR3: CASSQLAAPVATNEKLFF. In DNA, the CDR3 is TGCGCCAGCAGCCAGCTTGCGGCTCCCGTCGCAACTAATGAAAAACTGTTTTTT.